The following is a T cell receptor (beta chain) sequence with its context. These data are taken from a study of blood T cell repertoires in COVID-19. Study information: COVID-19 samples, acute and convalescent, were from the United States, Italy and Spain.

Clones were sequenced by immunoSEQ multiplex PCR, and TCRdb holds only the in-frame ones, with some missing. The sample contains fewer than 400,000 clones, 89% of which appear only once. CDR1 is MRHNA and CDR2 is SNTAGT in the germline V gene. Trimming cost V 7 bases and J 6 bases; bases outside gene matches: 8. The CDR3 is made up of 15 amino acids. Categorization into cohorts depended on clinical history that participants reported. Symptom resolution, clearance, or two negative PCRs marked donors in Cohort 3 as recovered. The receptor comes from a man aged 55 to 69 who had recovered from COVID-19. Sequencing used PBMCs or T cells enriched from blood (not recorded which). The chain joins TRBV6-4 to TRBJ2-2, with 10 bases lining up with TRBD2. CDR3 nucleotide sequence: TGTGCCAGCAAGGGGACTAGCGATGGCCCCGGGGAGCTGTTTTTT. Encoded protein: CASKGTSDGPGELFF.